This TCR beta chain originates from a study of cytomegalovirus exposure and HLA in healthy donors. Study results and limitations: Sequencing likely produced, as an artifact, a cluster of highly shared sequence variants.

To note about this clone: Its antigen is unknown.

Use of 60 Vbeta and 13 Jbeta primers characterized the PCR. The protocol was immunoSEQ multiplex PCR, while the TCRdb copy is restricted to in-frame clones and leaves out a portion. Of under 200,000 clones in the sample, 65% to 80% were seen once. The V segment lost 4 bases and the J segment 0 bases; nucleotides outside the gene matches: 7. Looked up from germline, CDR1 is SEHNR and CDR2 is FQNEAQ (reference sequence). The CDR3 is made up of 17 amino acids. The clonotype was recovered from a man aged 35 to 55 in good health and CMV-seronegative. The sample taken for sequencing was PBMCs. The chain uses TRBV7-9 and TRBJ2-1; 9 bases match TRBD2. In nucleotides, the CDR3 is TGTGCCAGCAGCTCCCAGAGTAGCGGGAGCTCCTACAATGAGCAGTTCTTC. Amino acid sequence: CASSSQSSGSSYNEQFF.